Presented here are 20 T cell receptor beta chains from one specimen sequenced in a study of shared clonotypes between healthy human individuals. The assay was immunoSEQ multiplex PCR, and TCRdb's table has in-frame clones only and misses some. The sample lists approximately 710,000 clones; 90% were seen once. Sequencing used memory CD8+ T cells from PBMCs. Sample subset: CD45RO+ cells pooled with CCR7-negative TemRA cells. These receptors were taken from a young man in good health. Some clones in this sample may be carry-over from other donors' samples.

Regarding this clone: The identical CDR3 is also encoded by other nucleotide sequences in the sample. The chain joins TRBV7-3 to TRBJ1-1; TRBD1 might be the D (6 bases). The CDR3 consists of 13 residues. The germline CDR1 and CDR2 sequences are SGHTA and FQGTGA. Trimming removed 2 bases from V and 5 bases from J, with 9 bases in between. The CDR3 nucleotides read TGTGCCAGCAGCTTAGGAGGGGGTACTGAAGCTTTCTTT. Its protein is CASSLGGGTEAFF.

This chain links TRBV27 with TRBJ2-3, with D tentatively TRBD1 or TRBD2 (6 bases each). Trimming shortened V by 8 bases and J by 2 bases, and 8 bases separated the two germline ends. The CDR3 consists of 12 residues. CDR1 is MNHEY, CDR2 SMNVEV, per germline (reference sequence). As DNA, the CDR3 is TGTGCCAGCGGGGGGCCCACAGATACGCAGTATTTT. Its protein is CASGGPTDTQYF.

The gene calls are TRBV28 and TRBJ2-1, with TRBD2 as a possible D gene (5 bases). V was trimmed by 5 bases and J by 9 bases, leaving 23 bases between them. Germline CDR1 and CDR2: MDHEN and SYDVKM. CDR3 size: 16 residues. This chain's CDR3 is CASSATEGFQGLEQFF. CDR3 nucleotide sequence: TGTGCCAGCAGTGCTACCGAGGGTTTTCAAGGCCTTGAGCAGTTCTTC.

This clone was found once. This sequence joins TRBV6-1 and TRBJ1-1; 9 bases agree with TRBD1. Germline CDR1 and CDR2: MNHNS and SASEGT. V was pared by 4 bases and J by 6 bases, with 6 bases of the junction left unmatched. This CDR3 is built from 14 residues. CDR3 residues: CASSVKTGGSEAFF. CDR3 sequence (DNA): TGTGCCAGCAGTGTCAAGACAGGGGGATCTGAAGCTTTCTTT.

V and J are TRBV4-1 and TRBJ2-6; D is uncertain. CDR3 length equals 14 residues. The germline V gene has CDR1 MGHRA and CDR2 YSYEKL. V gave up 1 base and J gave up 4 bases, with 5 bases separating them. The CDR3 nucleotides are TGCGCCAGCAGCCAAGTACAGGGGGCCAACGTCCTGACTTTC. It yields the protein CASSQVQGANVLTF.

The chain combines TRBV6-1 with TRBJ1-4, with 7 positions matching TRBD1. Germline CDR1 and CDR2: MNHNS and SASEGT. Trimming cost V 2 bases and J 5 bases; bases outside gene matches: 5. The CDR3 is 15 amino acids. The CDR3 coding sequence is TGTGCCAGCAGTGAAAGGGACAGATCAAATGAAAAACTGTTTTTT. It codes for CASSERDRSNEKLFF.

The chain joins TRBV6-5 to TRBJ2-1; D is ambiguous. The CDR3 totals 11 residues. Germline-derived CDR1 and CDR2 are MNHEY and SVGAGI. V lost 3 bases, J lost 8 bases, and 5 bases lay in between. CDR3 sequence: CASSYRYEQFF. The CDR3 coding sequence is TGTGCCAGCAGTTATCGGTATGAGCAGTTCTTC.

The chain employs TRBV14 and TRBJ1-4; D not resolved. V was cut by 2 bases and J by 8 bases, with 9 bases left in between. This CDR3 comprises 13 residues. The germline gives CDR1 SGHDN, CDR2 FVKESK. The CDR3 DNA reads TGTGCCAGCAGCCAAACCATAAGAGAAAAACTGTTTTTT. The encoded protein is CASSQTIREKLFF.

The chain couples TRBV4-1 to TRBJ2-5, with 7 bases identical to TRBD1. The V gene end was trimmed by 4 bases and the J gene end by 2 bases; junction bases not matched to a gene: 10. The length of the CDR3 is 16 residues. CDR1 is MGHRA and CDR2 is YSYEKL in the germline V gene. CDR3 region: CASSPRQGWPQETQYF. CDR3 in DNA: TGCGCCAGCAGCCCTCGACAGGGCTGGCCACAAGAGACCCAGTACTTC.

This clone showed up just once. The chain couples TRBV7-9 to TRBJ2-5; 8 positions match TRBD2. The junction had 12 bases not matched to a gene; V was cut back by 1 base and J by 5 bases. The germline V gene has CDR1 SEHNR and CDR2 FQNEAQ (reference sequence). This CDR3 contains 17 residues. Here the CDR3 reads CASSLGIGGRMGETQYF. The CDR3 DNA reads TGTGCCAGCAGCTTAGGAATCGGCGGGAGGATGGGGGAGACCCAGTACTTC.

This clone was seen a handful of times. The chain uses TRBV19 and TRBJ2-1, with 9 bases that match TRBD2. This CDR3 contains 13 residues. CDR1 and CDR2 (germline): LNHDA, SQIVND (reference sequence). V shed 4 bases and J 8 bases; nucleotides not matched to a gene: 3. CDR3 bases: TGTGCCAGTAGTAAACTAGCGGGCGATGAGCAGTTCTTC. Translation: CASSKLAGDEQFF.

V and J are TRBV6-1 and TRBJ2-1, with a tentative D call TRBD1 (6 bases). This CDR3 contains 15 residues. The germline gives CDR1 MNHNS, CDR2 SASEGT. V lost 1 base and J 8 bases, leaving 15 bases between the germline ends. The CDR3 coding sequence is TGTGCCAGCAGTGAAGTCAAGCGGCCAGGGGATGAGCAGTTCTTC. It specifies CASSEVKRPGDEQFF.

The CDR3 DNA is TGTGCCAGCAGCTTAAGTAGCGGGGGGATGAACACTGAAGCTTTCTTT. It codes for CASSLSSGGMNTEAFF. The chain has TRBV7-2 and TRBJ1-1; D might be TRBD1 (5 bases). V was pared by 2 bases and J by 0 bases, with 13 bases between. Germline loops: CDR1 SGHTA, CDR2 FQGNSA. CDR3 length equals 16 residues.

The V gene is TRBV19, the J gene TRBJ1-1; D is possibly TRBD1 (5 bases). Trimming removed 8 bases from V and 4 bases from J, with 17 bases in between. The CDR3 runs to 14 residues. Germline CDR1 reads LNHDA; CDR2 reads SQIVND (reference sequence). The chain's CDR3 is CASDIGRGGTEAFF. CDR3 nucleotides: TGTGCCAGTGACATTGGGCGTGGGGGCACTGAAGCTTTCTTT.

This chain links TRBV9 with TRBJ2-1; 9 nucleotides align to TRBD2. V shed 0 bases, J shed 3 bases, and the junction held 7 bases outside the gene matches. Germline CDR1 SGDLS, CDR2 YYNGEE. The CDR3 runs to 17 residues. The CDR3 is CASSVERGGRVYNEQFF. The CDR3 DNA reads TGTGCCAGCAGCGTAGAACGGGGCGGGAGGGTCTACAATGAGCAGTTCTTC.

V and J are TRBV9 and TRBJ1-5; TRBD1 matches at 9 bases. V shed 4 bases and J 5 bases; nucleotides not matched to a gene: 4. Germline V gene lookup returns CDR1 SGDLS and CDR2 YYNGEE. The CDR3 is made up of 14 amino acids. The chain's CDR3 is CASSSRQGDQPQHF. In DNA form, the CDR3 reads TGTGCCAGCAGCTCCCGACAGGGGGATCAGCCCCAGCATTTT.

The J gene is TRBJ2-7, the V gene TRBV6-5; TRBD1 matches at 9 bases. Trimming took 4 bases from V and 7 from J; bases not matched to a gene: 5. This CDR3 spans 13 amino acids. CDR1 and CDR2 (germline): MNHEY, SVGAGI. CDR3 sequence reads: CASSWDRVGEQYF. For the CDR3, the DNA is TGTGCCAGCAGTTGGGACAGGGTAGGGGAGCAGTACTTC.

The J gene is TRBJ2-2, the V gene TRBV7-9, with 8 bases matching TRBD2. The CDR3 is 17 amino acids. Trimming cost V 1 base and J 1 base; bases outside gene matches: 5. Germline CDR1 and CDR2: SEHNR and FQNEAQ (reference sequence). The CDR3 sequence is CASSLGSSGRNTGELFF. The CDR3 DNA is TGTGCCAGCAGCTTAGGCTCTAGCGGGCGGAACACCGGGGAGCTGTTTTTT. Looking up the rest from reference TRBV7-9 and TRBJ2-2 gives the full variable domain: DTGVSQNPRHKITKRGQNVTFRCDPISEHNRLYWYRQTLGQGPEFLTYFQNEAQLEKSRLLSDRFSAERPKGSFSTLEIQRTEQGDSAMYLCASSLGSSGRNTGELFFGEGSRLTVL.

V and J are TRBV27 and TRBJ1-4; D gene uncertain. This CDR3 has 14 amino acids. The germline V and J ends were trimmed by 3 bases and 0 bases, with 5 bases remaining between them. CDR1 is MNHEY and CDR2 is SMNVEV in the germline V gene (reference sequence). CDR3 sequence (DNA): TGTGCCAGCAGTTTGATTGCAACTAATGAAAAACTGTTTTTT. It translates to CASSLIATNEKLFF.

Worth noting for this clone: This CDR3 is also generated by other DNA sequences in the sample. The chain employs TRBV9 and TRBJ2-7; TRBD1 matches at 7 bases. V lost 4 bases and J lost 2; bases outside the gene matches: 6. Germline CDR1 is SGDLS and CDR2 is YYNGEE. This CDR3 contains 14 residues. In DNA, the CDR3 is TGTGCCAGCAGCCCACGGGACAGCCCCTACGAGCAGTACTTC. Its translation: CASSPRDSPYEQYF.